This is a list of T cell receptor beta chains from one sample in a study of cytomegalovirus exposure and HLA in healthy donors. Some clones are missing from TCRdb's copy, which holds only in-frame ones; the method was immunoSEQ multiplex PCR. The table for this sample gives 90,000 to 120,000 clones. The specimen sequenced was PBMCs. These receptors all stem from a man in his fifties or sixties in good health and CMV-seronegative. CDR3s leave out the opening cysteine and the closing phenylalanine or tryptophan.

CDR3 protein	J gene	V gene
ASSLLRDEQF	TRBJ2-1	TRBV7-2
ASSFRTEAF	TRBJ1-1	TRBV7-8
AIRSSYNEQF	TRBJ2-1	TRBV10-3
SGRTNTEAF	TRBJ1-1	TRBV20-1
ASSPTGGSSYEQY	TRBJ2-7	TRBV7-9
ASSSTSSYNSPLH	TRBJ1-6	TRBV7-9
ASSSGGTGVYEQY	TRBJ2-7	TRBV7-9
ASSLGQGNNNQPQH	TRBJ1-5	TRBV13
ASSFAREVKGNEQF	TRBJ2-1	TRBV18
ASSVWARETYEQY	TRBJ2-7	TRBV6-1